Shown below are 22 T cell receptor beta chains from a single sample sequenced in a study of blood T cell repertoires in COVID-19. Assay: immunoSEQ multiplex PCR; the TCRdb copy retains only in-frame clones and omits some. This sample carries about 210,000 clones, approximately 82% of them seen once, and the ten largest clones take about 12%. Sequencing used peripheral blood. The receptors shown here come from a woman in her thirties or forties with acute or convalescent COVID-19.

The chain uses TRBV7-8 and TRBJ2-7; TRBD1 matches at 7 bases. The CDR3 loop spans 13 amino acids. Trimming cost V 5 bases and J 4 bases; bases outside gene matches: 5. Germline loops: CDR1 SGHVS, CDR2 FQNEAQ. The CDR3 DNA reads TGTGCCAGCAGCGCCGGGACAGAATACGAGCAGTACTTC. This gives the protein CASSAGTEYEQYF.

The V call is TRBV6-2 or TRBV6-3, the J call TRBJ2-1; 10 bases fit TRBD2. Germline CDR1 reads MNHEY; CDR2 reads SVGEGT. The CDR3 has 16 amino acids. After removal of 6 bases from V and 3 bases from J, the junction contained 8 bases not matched to a gene. The CDR3 nucleotides are TGTGCCAGCAGCCCCCTGACTAGCGGGTACTACAATGAGCAGTTCTTC. Protein sequence: CASSPLTSGYYNEQFF.

The gene calls are TRBV9 and TRBJ1-2, with TRBD1 matching 11 bases. Germline CDR1 is SGDLS and CDR2 is YYNGEE. This CDR3 region has 17 residues. V lost 4 bases, J lost 5 bases, and 13 bases stayed unmatched. CDR3 in DNA: TGTGCCAGCAGCCTAAATTACGGACAGGGGGCACGGTATGGCTACACCTTC. Protein: CASSLNYGQGARYGYTF.

The chain has TRBV4-3 and TRBJ2-7; 8 bases map to TRBD1. The CDR3 is 16 amino acids. Trimming took 1 base from V and 5 from J; bases not matched to a gene: 10. CDR1 is LGHNA and CDR2 is YSLEER in the germline V gene. The DNA for the CDR3 is TGCGCCAGCAGCCAAGTTTCAAGGACAGGGTCTAACGAGCAGTACTTC. Protein product: CASSQVSRTGSNEQYF.

This clone occurred once. The chain is built from TRBV3-1 (or the pseudogene TRBV3-2) and TRBJ1-1, with a possible D match to TRBD1 (6 bases). The CDR3 length is 12 residues. CDR1 LGHDT and CDR2 YNNKEL come from the germline V gene (reference sequence). Between the trimmed V and J ends, which lost 7 bases and 8 bases, there was a span of 14 bases. The CDR3 protein is CASTGGRREAFF. The CDR3 region has the DNA TGTGCCAGCACCGGGGGGCGTCGGGAAGCTTTCTTT.

The chain employs TRBV14 and TRBJ1-1; D possibly corresponds to TRBD1 (6 bases). V was trimmed by 1 base and J by 1 base, leaving 7 bases between them. The CDR3 sequence is 14 residues long. The germline CDR1 and CDR2 sequences are SGHDN and FVKESK. The CDR3 DNA reads as TGTGCCAGCAGCCAAGTACAGGGGAACACTGAAGCTTTCTTT. Translating it yields CASSQVQGNTEAFF.

The chain employs TRBV27 and TRBJ2-1; 9 bases are shared with TRBD1. J was trimmed by 3 bases and V by 2 bases; bases with no gene match: 5. CDR1 and CDR2 (germline): MNHEY, SMNVEV (reference sequence). CDR3 length: 16 amino acids. CDR3: CASSLKGQGLYNEQFF. In DNA form, the CDR3 reads TGTGCCAGCAGTTTAAAGGGACAGGGTCTCTACAATGAGCAGTTCTTC.

The chain couples TRBV27 to TRBJ2-7, with 8 bases identical to TRBD2. The ends lost 5 bases at V and 4 bases at J; junction bases unmatched: 19. Germline-derived CDR1 and CDR2 are MNHEY and SMNVEV (reference sequence). The CDR3 covers 18 residues. The CDR3 bases are TGTGCCAGCAGTCGCAGGGAAGTGGGGCGGGGGGCCAAGTACGAGCAGTACTTC. Encoded protein: CASSRREVGRGAKYEQYF.

V gene TRBV27 combines with J gene TRBJ2-7; 13 nucleotides match TRBD2. The CDR3 spans 15 residues. Germline CDR1 and CDR2: MNHEY and SMNVEV (reference sequence). The junction had 2 bases not matched to a gene; V was cut back by 4 bases and J by 2 bases. CDR3 nucleotide sequence: TGTGCCAGCAGTTCCGGGACTAGCGGGACCTACGAGCAGTACTTC. Its protein product is CASSSGTSGTYEQYF.

This rearrangement joins TRBV11-3 to TRBJ2-2; TRBD2 matches 7 bases. Germline V gene data show CDR1 as SGHNT and CDR2 as YENEEA. V shed 4 bases and J 4 bases; nucleotides not matched to a gene: 6. The CDR3 sequence is 15 residues long. The CDR3 region has the DNA TGTGCCAGCAGCTCGAGAGCGGGAAGCACCGGGGAGCTGTTTTTT. Translating gives CASSSRAGSTGELFF.

The rearrangement joins TRBV6-5 to TRBJ1-5; a weak D match, TRBD1 (5 bases). This CDR3 is 15 amino acids long. V shed 0 bases and J shed 0 bases, with 6 bases lying between them. Per germline, CDR1 MNHEY and CDR2 SVGAGI. CDR3 sequence: CASSYSQGSNQPQHF. CDR3 in DNA: TGTGCCAGCAGTTACTCTCAGGGTAGCAATCAGCCCCAGCATTTT.

This rearrangement joins TRBV7-6 to TRBJ1-2; 11 nucleotides align to TRBD1. The germline CDR1 and CDR2 sequences are SGHVS and FNYEAQ. The CDR3 has 14 residues. V dropped 5 bases and J dropped 5; count of bases not matched to a gene: 4. The CDR3 DNA follows: TGTGCCAGCAGCCCGGGACAGGGGGGGTATGGCTACACCTTC. It is translated as CASSPGQGGYGYTF.

At least ten counts were recorded for this clone. V usage is TRBV14 and J usage is TRBJ1-3; D is unclear. Germline loops: CDR1 SGHDN, CDR2 FVKESK. The CDR3 is 14 amino acids. V shed 4 bases and J shed 4 bases, with 11 bases lying between them. Written as DNA, the CDR3 is TGTGCCAGCAGCCGACCGGGAATGGGAAACACCATATATTTT. Translating gives CASSRPGMGNTIYF. The entire variable domain, with the rest obtained from reference TRBV14 and TRBJ1-3, is as follows: EAGVTQFPSHSVIEKGQTVTLRCDPISGHDNLYWYRRVMGKEIKFLLHFVKESKQDESGMPNNRFLAERTGGTYSTLKVQPAELEDSGVYFCASSRPGMGNTIYFGEGSWLTVV.

The chain carries TRBV6-6 and TRBJ1-4, with D possibly TRBD1 on 5 matching bases. The CDR3 spans 14 residues. With 6 bases removed from V and 3 bases from J, the gap between germline ends came to 11 bases. Germline V gene lookup returns CDR1 MNHNY and CDR2 SVGAGI (reference sequence). CDR3 region: CASSREGANEKLFF. The CDR3 DNA is TGTGCCAGCAGCAGGGAGGGCGCTAATGAAAAACTGTTTTTT.

V is TRBV7-2 and J is TRBJ1-1, with D tentatively TRBD1 (6 bases). Trimming cost V 4 bases and J 10 bases, with 10 bases left between them. The CDR3 is 11 residues long. Germline CDR1 SGHTA, CDR2 FQGNSA. This chain's CDR3 is CASSSRGGAFF. The CDR3 DNA reads TGTGCCAGCAGCTCACGAGGGGGAGCTTTCTTT.

This clone has only a few counts. V and J are TRBV29-1 and TRBJ1-5, with 11 bases matching TRBD1. Trimming removed 7 bases from V and 6 bases from J; junction bases left unmatched: 2. The length of the CDR3 is 12 residues. Germline assignment: CDR1 SQVTM and CDR2 ANQGSEA. The CDR3 loop reads CSAGTGGQPQHF. CDR3 nucleotide sequence: TGCAGCGCCGGGACAGGGGGTCAGCCCCAGCATTTT.

This clone appeared a single time. V gene TRBV19 combines with J gene TRBJ2-1, with 10 nucleotides matching TRBD2. The CDR3 loop spans 14 amino acids. V shed 7 bases, J shed 9 bases, and the junction held 9 bases outside the gene matches. Per the germline V gene, CDR1 is LNHDA and CDR2 is SQIVND (reference sequence). As DNA, the CDR3 is TGTGCCAGTATTACCCAGCGGGGGGGAGGTGAGCAGTTCTTC. It codes for CASITQRGGGEQFF.

In this sample, this clone turned up once. The chain couples TRBV6-5 to TRBJ2-2, with 7 bases that match TRBD2. The CDR3 has 15 residues. V lost 6 bases to trimming and J lost 4 bases; unmatched junction nucleotides: 8. Germline V lookup: CDR1 MNHEY, CDR2 SVGAGI. CDR3 in DNA: TGTGCCAGCAGACTAGGACTAGAGCCCACCGGGGAGCTGTTTTTT. Translation gives CASRLGLEPTGELFF.

This clone was observed a single time. The chain combines TRBV9 with TRBJ1-5; D possibly corresponds to TRBD1 (5 bases). The CDR3 totals 15 residues. The V end lost 0 bases, the J end lost 6 bases, and 13 bases lay between the germline ends. Germline V gives CDR1 SGDLS, CDR2 YYNGEE. The CDR3 nucleotides read TGTGCCAGCAGCGTAGGGGCAGGGTCCGGTCAGCCCCAGCATTTT. It is translated as CASSVGAGSGQPQHF.

This clone turned up a few times. The V call is TRBV10-2, the J call TRBJ2-3; TRBD2 agrees at 9 bases. CDR3 length: 15 residues. Germline V gene data show CDR1 as WSHSY and CDR2 as SAAADI. Trimming at V came to 6 bases and at J to 0 bases, leaving 4 bases not matched to a gene. CDR3 residues: CASRATSGSTDTQYF. The CDR3 region has the DNA TGCGCCAGCAGAGCGACTAGCGGTAGCACAGATACGCAGTATTTT.

J is TRBJ1-3 and V is TRBV5-6; 11 bases agree with TRBD1. With V trimmed by 3 bases and J by 7 bases, 6 bases remained unmatched. The CDR3 length is 15 residues. The germline V gene has CDR1 SGHDT and CDR2 YYEEEE. CDR3 DNA sequence: TGTGCCAGCAGCTCTTTACGGGACAGGGGGAACACCATATATTTT. It encodes CASSSLRDRGNTIYF.

The chain couples TRBV3-1 (or the pseudogene TRBV3-2) to TRBJ2-3; possible D gene TRBD2, 5 bases. This CDR3 comprises 15 residues. The germline V gene encodes CDR1 LGHDT and CDR2 YNNKEL (reference sequence). Trimming stripped 6 bases from V and 4 bases from J, with 17 bases between. The chain's CDR3 is CASSPPGSASDTQYF. CDR3 DNA: TGTGCCAGCAGTCCGCCGGGTAGCGCCTCAGATACGCAGTATTTT.